These T cell receptor beta chains were read from a single sample in a study of blood T cells in healthy people across ages. TCRdb processed the 5' RACE reads anew with MiXCR; each CDR3 protein has one entry. Of about 1,600,000 distinct CDR3 sequences listed, around two fifths are singletons. Source material: blood. The receptors were gathered from a young woman in good health. CDR3s include the opening cysteine and the closing phenylalanine or tryptophan. The order of the fields is clone size, J gene, V gene, D gene, CDR3 DNA, CDR3 protein. D genes are given only for firm matches. Size is stated for part of the rows, as once, few or many counts, or as a class when the clone is expanded.

abundance: NA; j_gene: TRBJ2-3; v_gene: TRBV12-3/TRBV12-4; d_gene: TRBD1; CDR3nt: TGTGCCAGCAGTGAAGACAGGGCAGATACGCAGTATTTT; CDR3aa: CASSEDRADTQYF
abundance: NA; j_gene: TRBJ2-7; v_gene: TRBV6-1; d_gene: NA; CDR3nt: TGTGCCAGCAGTGAAGAACGCCTCGAGCAGTACTTC; CDR3aa: CASSEERLEQYF
abundance: NA; j_gene: TRBJ2-3; v_gene: TRBV12-3/TRBV12-4; d_gene: NA; CDR3nt: TGTGCCAGCAGCTACGGGTCCCAAGGGGGGAAGCAGTATTTT; CDR3aa: CASSYGSQGGKQYF
abundance: NA; j_gene: TRBJ1-6; v_gene: TRBV10-3; d_gene: TRBD1; CDR3nt: TGTGCCATCACGGCAGGGGGCAATTCACCCCTCCACTTT; CDR3aa: CAITAGGNSPLHF
abundance: once; j_gene: TRBJ1-6; v_gene: TRBV6-5; d_gene: NA; CDR3nt: TGTGCCAGCAGTTCCAAATTTACAGGGAATTATAATTCACCCCTCCACTTT; CDR3aa: CASSSKFTGNYNSPLHF
abundance: NA; j_gene: TRBJ1-1; v_gene: TRBV6-5; d_gene: NA; CDR3nt: TGTGCCAGCAGTTACTATGGGGGCGGCACTGAAGCTTTCTTT; CDR3aa: CASSYYGGGTEAFF
abundance: few; j_gene: TRBJ2-7; v_gene: TRBV28; d_gene: TRBD2; CDR3nt: TGTGCCACCCAGGGTGTGGGACTACCTTCCTACGAGCAGTACTTC; CDR3aa: CATQGVGLPSYEQYF
abundance: NA; j_gene: TRBJ1-1; v_gene: TRBV7-3; d_gene: TRBD1; CDR3nt: TGTGCCAGCAGCGGGACAGGGGGTTGGGACACTGAAGCTTTCTTT; CDR3aa: CASSGTGGWDTEAFF
abundance: NA; j_gene: TRBJ2-1; v_gene: TRBV7-2; d_gene: TRBD2; CDR3nt: TGTGCCAGCGGCAGACTAGCGGGCTACAATGAGCAGTTCTTC; CDR3aa: CASGRLAGYNEQFF
abundance: few; j_gene: TRBJ2-7; v_gene: TRBV9; d_gene: NA; CDR3nt: TGTGCCTCGGGCGGGGCAGGGTACGAGCAGTACTTC; CDR3aa: CASGGAGYEQYF
abundance: NA; j_gene: TRBJ1-2; v_gene: TRBV7-3; d_gene: NA; CDR3nt: TGTGCCAGCAGCTCGTGGGACAACGGGGACTATGGCTACACCTTC; CDR3aa: CASSSWDNGDYGYTF
abundance: NA; j_gene: TRBJ2-1; v_gene: TRBV20-1; d_gene: NA; CDR3nt: TGCAGTGCTAGAGGAGTTGGGTCAGGGGCCAGGAATGAGCAGTTCTTC; CDR3aa: CSARGVGSGARNEQFF
abundance: NA; j_gene: TRBJ2-7; v_gene: TRBV10-2; d_gene: NA; CDR3nt: TGCGCCAGCACTCAAAGGGGGGGCCCCTACGAGCAGTACTTC; CDR3aa: CASTQRGGPYEQYF
abundance: few; j_gene: TRBJ2-7; v_gene: TRBV2; d_gene: NA; CDR3nt: TGTGCCACCAGGACTCTGGGACCCAACGAGCAGTACTTC; CDR3aa: CATRTLGPNEQYF
abundance: few; j_gene: TRBJ2-7; v_gene: TRBV9; d_gene: TRBD2; CDR3nt: TGTGCCAGCAGCCCTGACACCCTAGCGGTGCCTGGGTGGTCCGAGCAGTACTTC; CDR3aa: CASSPDTLAVPGWSEQYF
abundance: few; j_gene: TRBJ1-1; v_gene: TRBV20-1; d_gene: NA; CDR3nt: TGCAGTGCCAGCGGGGCTTCGAACACTGAAGCTTTCTTT; CDR3aa: CSASGASNTEAFF
abundance: few; j_gene: TRBJ2-4; v_gene: TRBV4-1; d_gene: TRBD1; CDR3nt: TGCGCCAGCAGCCAACCTCGACAGGGTCGAGCCAAAAACATTCAGTACTTC; CDR3aa: CASSQPRQGRAKNIQYF
abundance: NA; j_gene: TRBJ1-2; v_gene: TRBV3-1; d_gene: NA; CDR3nt: TGTGCCAGTACAACCCCCGGCTATGGCTACACCTTC; CDR3aa: CASTTPGYGYTF
abundance: NA; j_gene: TRBJ1-6; v_gene: TRBV28; d_gene: NA; CDR3nt: TGTGCCAGCAGTTTGTTACGGGATGGATCCTCGGGTTCACCCCTCCACTTT; CDR3aa: CASSLLRDGSSGSPLHF
abundance: NA; j_gene: TRBJ2-6; v_gene: TRBV15; d_gene: NA; CDR3nt: TGTGCCACCAGCAGATCTGGGACACCCGGGGCCAACGTCCTGACTTTC; CDR3aa: CATSRSGTPGANVLTF
abundance: few; j_gene: TRBJ2-7; v_gene: TRBV4-1; d_gene: NA; CDR3nt: TGCGCCAGCAGCAACCGGGACCCAGGCACCTACGAGCAGTACTTC; CDR3aa: CASSNRDPGTYEQYF
abundance: few; j_gene: TRBJ2-3; v_gene: TRBV6-5; d_gene: TRBD1; CDR3nt: TGTGCCAGCACTTCCACACTCCTACCGGGACAGGGGGCGTCGGATACGCAGTATTTT; CDR3aa: CASTSTLLPGQGASDTQYF
abundance: NA; j_gene: TRBJ2-6; v_gene: TRBV5-1; d_gene: TRBD1; CDR3nt: TGCGCCAGCACTTCCGGGACAGGGGGCTCTGGGGCCAACGTCCTGACTTTC; CDR3aa: CASTSGTGGSGANVLTF
abundance: NA; j_gene: TRBJ2-5; v_gene: TRBV7-8; d_gene: NA; CDR3nt: TGTGCCAGCAGCTTAGTATACGGGCAAGAGACCCAGTACTTC; CDR3aa: CASSLVYGQETQYF
abundance: NA; j_gene: TRBJ2-5; v_gene: TRBV28; d_gene: NA; CDR3nt: TGTGCCAGCAGTTTATCCGTACAGGAAAGTCTAGAGACCCAGTACTTC; CDR3aa: CASSLSVQESLETQYF
abundance: NA; j_gene: TRBJ2-7; v_gene: TRBV20-1; d_gene: TRBD2; CDR3nt: TGCAGTGCTAGAGATTCGGGGGGTTCGTCCTACGAGCAGTACTTC; CDR3aa: CSARDSGGSSYEQYF
abundance: NA; j_gene: TRBJ2-3; v_gene: TRBV10-3; d_gene: NA; CDR3nt: TGTGCCATCAGTGAGTCGGGGCGCACAGATACGCAGTATTTT; CDR3aa: CAISESGRTDTQYF
abundance: NA; j_gene: TRBJ1-2; v_gene: TRBV6-6; d_gene: NA; CDR3nt: TGTGCCGGCACCCGGCGGGGGACGGGGGCTAACTATGGCTACACCTTC; CDR3aa: CAGTRRGTGANYGYTF
abundance: NA; j_gene: TRBJ1-2; v_gene: TRBV14; d_gene: NA; CDR3nt: TGTGCCAGCAGCCCCCCGGGGGCACTTGGCTACACCTTC; CDR3aa: CASSPPGALGYTF
abundance: NA; j_gene: TRBJ2-6; v_gene: TRBV5-1; d_gene: TRBD1; CDR3nt: TGCGCCAGCAGCCGCGACAGGGGTGTGAAAGGGGCCAACGTCCTGACTTTC; CDR3aa: CASSRDRGVKGANVLTF
abundance: few; j_gene: TRBJ2-3; v_gene: TRBV20-1; d_gene: TRBD2; CDR3nt: TGCAGTGCTAAGGGACTAGCGGGGACCACAGATACGCAGTATTTT; CDR3aa: CSAKGLAGTTDTQYF
abundance: many; j_gene: TRBJ2-1; v_gene: TRBV3-1; d_gene: TRBD2; CDR3nt: TGCGCCAGCAGCCAAGGACTAGCGGCCTACAATGAGCAGTTCTTC; CDR3aa: CASSQGLAAYNEQFF
abundance: few; j_gene: TRBJ2-5; v_gene: TRBV6-2/TRBV6-3; d_gene: NA; CDR3nt: TGTGCCAGCAGTTACGACAGATTAGAGACCCAGTACTTC; CDR3aa: CASSYDRLETQYF
abundance: few; j_gene: TRBJ2-5; v_gene: TRBV5-1; d_gene: NA; CDR3nt: TGCGCCAGCAGCTCTGGTGCTGGGGGCCGAGAGACCCAGTACTTC; CDR3aa: CASSSGAGGRETQYF
abundance: once; j_gene: TRBJ1-1; v_gene: TRBV9; d_gene: NA; CDR3nt: TGTGCCAGCTGCCCAAGGGAACGAGAAGCTTTCTTT; CDR3aa: CASCPREREAFF
abundance: few; j_gene: TRBJ2-7; v_gene: TRBV7-2; d_gene: TRBD1; CDR3nt: TGTGCCAGCAGCCCTGCTGGGACAGAAGTATCCTACGAGCAGTACTTC; CDR3aa: CASSPAGTEVSYEQYF
abundance: NA; j_gene: TRBJ2-3; v_gene: TRBV7-9; d_gene: TRBD2; CDR3nt: TGTAGCAGCTATGGGACTAGCGGGCCGGTGGATACGCAGTATTTT; CDR3aa: CSSYGTSGPVDTQYF
abundance: NA; j_gene: TRBJ2-7; v_gene: TRBV27; d_gene: NA; CDR3nt: TGTGCCAGCAGTCGTGGGGCCTCTTTAGGTGGGTACGAGCAGTACTTC; CDR3aa: CASSRGASLGGYEQYF
abundance: NA; j_gene: TRBJ1-5; v_gene: TRBV3-1; d_gene: NA; CDR3nt: TGTGCCAGCAGCCAAGGGGGCTCCCAGCATTTT; CDR3aa: CASSQGGSQHF
abundance: NA; j_gene: TRBJ2-5; v_gene: TRBV15; d_gene: TRBD2; CDR3nt: TGTGCCACCAGCAGTTTACTAGCGTTGCAGGAGACCCAGTACTTC; CDR3aa: CATSSLLALQETQYF
abundance: few; j_gene: TRBJ1-2; v_gene: TRBV5-4; d_gene: TRBD1; CDR3nt: TGTGCCAGCAGCCCACCCCTTGGACAGGGAGGAGAAGGCTACACCTTC; CDR3aa: CASSPPLGQGGEGYTF
abundance: NA; j_gene: TRBJ2-1; v_gene: TRBV25-1; d_gene: TRBD2; CDR3nt: TGTGCCAGCGGACCGGGACTAGCGTACTCTAGCTCCTACAATGAGCAGTTCTTC; CDR3aa: CASGPGLAYSSSYNEQFF
abundance: NA; j_gene: TRBJ2-5; v_gene: TRBV3-1; d_gene: TRBD2; CDR3nt: TGTGCCAGCAGAAAGAGGACTAGCGAGGAGACCCAGTACTTC; CDR3aa: CASRKRTSEETQYF
abundance: once; j_gene: TRBJ2-6; v_gene: TRBV7-9; d_gene: NA; CDR3nt: TGTGCCAGCACCCAAAGGGGTGGCTCTGGGGCCAACGTCCTGACTTTC; CDR3aa: CASTQRGGSGANVLTF
abundance: few; j_gene: TRBJ2-7; v_gene: TRBV6-1; d_gene: NA; CDR3nt: TGTGCCAGCAGGCCTAGCTTACTTCTCGGCGTGGAGTCCGAGCAGTACTTC; CDR3aa: CASRPSLLLGVESEQYF
abundance: many; j_gene: TRBJ1-6; v_gene: TRBV12-3/TRBV12-4; d_gene: NA; CDR3nt: TGTGCCAGCAGTTTAGTAAATTCACCCCTCCACTTT; CDR3aa: CASSLVNSPLHF
abundance: few; j_gene: TRBJ2-7; v_gene: TRBV7-8; d_gene: TRBD2; CDR3nt: TGTGCCAGCAGCCCCAACCTAGGTCGCGGGAGCTCCTACGAGCAGTACTTC; CDR3aa: CASSPNLGRGSSYEQYF
abundance: NA; j_gene: TRBJ2-1; v_gene: TRBV3-1; d_gene: TRBD2; CDR3nt: TGTGCCAGCAGCCCCGCGAGCGGGAGCCACAATGAGCAGTTCTTC; CDR3aa: CASSPASGSHNEQFF
abundance: few; j_gene: TRBJ2-7; v_gene: TRBV12-3/TRBV12-4; d_gene: TRBD1; CDR3nt: TGTGCCAGCAGTTTTCGGACAGGGACCTACGAGCAGTACTTC; CDR3aa: CASSFRTGTYEQYF
abundance: NA; j_gene: TRBJ1-5; v_gene: TRBV6-6; d_gene: NA; CDR3nt: TGTGCCAGCAGCTCCTCGGGGTATAGCAATCAGCCCCAGCATTTT; CDR3aa: CASSSSGYSNQPQHF